These 24 T cell receptor beta chains originate from one sample sequenced in a study of technical replicates of blood from a handful of donors. Only in-frame clones appear in the TCRdb table, and some are missing; sequencing was by immunoSEQ multiplex PCR. The sample gives 50,000 to 70,000 clones, approximately 88% of which show up once; roughly 4.6% is in the top ten. The sample was PBMCs. These receptors originate from a human donor in good health. Some clones in this sample may be carry-over from other donors' samples.

The chain has TRBV11-2 and TRBJ2-1, with 9 bases aligning to TRBD2. The CDR3 loop spans 12 amino acids. The germline V gene encodes CDR1 SGHAT and CDR2 FQNNGV. With V trimmed by 5 bases and J by 13 bases, 6 bases remained unmatched. The CDR3 region has the DNA TGTGCCAGCAGCAAAGCGGGGGGCCCCCAGTTCTTC. This gives the protein CASSKAGGPQFF.

This chain joins TRBV7-2 and TRBJ2-7, with 16 bases aligning to TRBD2. The CDR3 length is 18 residues. Germline assignment: CDR1 SGHTA and CDR2 FQGNSA. The junction had 7 bases not matched to a gene; V was cut back by 0 bases and J by 5 bases. The CDR3 loop is CASSLAQGLAGGRNEQYF. The CDR3 nucleotides are TGTGCCAGCAGCTTAGCGCAGGGACTAGCGGGGGGGCGGAACGAGCAGTACTTC. Variable domain in full (rest from reference TRBV7-2 and TRBJ2-7): GAGVSQSPSNKVTEKGKDVELRCDPISGHTALYWYRQSLGQGLEFLIYFQGNSAPDKSGLPSDRFSAERTGGSVSTLTIQRTQQEDSAVYLCASSLAQGLAGGRNEQYFGPGTRLTVT.

The chain carries TRBV7-9 and TRBJ1-4; weak D call: TRBD1 (6 bases). This CDR3 is 16 amino acids long. Trimming cost V 1 base and J 6 bases, with 15 bases left between them. CDR1 is SEHNR, CDR2 FQNEAQ, per germline (reference sequence). CDR3 protein: CASSLEGRGSDEKLFF. As DNA, the CDR3 is TGTGCCAGCAGCTTAGAGGGCAGGGGATCCGATGAAAAACTGTTTTTT.

CDR3: CASSGSGNTGANEKLFF. The CDR3 DNA follows: TGCGCCAGCAGTGGGTCCGGGAATACGGGGGCTAATGAAAAACTGTTTTTT. This chain connects TRBV10-1 to TRBJ1-4; the D gene is possibly TRBD1 (5 bases). The V gene lost 4 bases and the J gene lost 3 bases, with 18 bases spanning the gap. The length of the CDR3 is 17 residues. Germline V gene data show CDR1 as WNHNN and CDR2 as SYGVQD (reference sequence).

This clone was counted once. The rearrangement links TRBV5-1 to TRBJ1-2, with 11 bases fitting TRBD1. The ends lost 4 bases at V and 7 bases at J; junction bases unmatched: 12. CDR3 length: 16 amino acids. The germline V gene has CDR1 SGHRS and CDR2 YFSETQ. DNA for the CDR3: TGCGCCAGCAGCATAAATGGACAGGGGGCTTCTGCTGGCTACACCTTC. Encoded protein: CASSINGQGASAGYTF.

The gene calls are TRBV5-1 and TRBJ1-1, with D possibly matching TRBD1 (6 bases). V shed 0 bases and J shed 6 bases, with 27 bases lying between them. CDR1 is SGHRS, CDR2 YFSETQ, per germline. The CDR3 runs 19 residues. This CDR3 is CASSLVNSGTTGLKAEAFF. The CDR3 DNA follows: TGCGCCAGCAGCTTGGTTAATTCCGGGACAACAGGGCTTAAGGCTGAAGCTTTCTTT.

A few counts support this clone. The rearrangement joins TRBV19 to TRBJ1-2, with 7 bases lining up with TRBD1. CDR1 and CDR2 from the germline V gene are LNHDA and SQIVND (reference sequence). V dropped 4 bases and J dropped 3; count of bases not matched to a gene: 8. The CDR3 consists of 15 residues. CDR3 residues: CASSTATGTDYGYTF. For the CDR3, the DNA is TGTGCCAGTAGTACGGCCACCGGGACAGACTATGGCTACACCTTC.

The rearrangement uses TRBV5-6 and TRBJ2-7; tentatively, D is TRBD1 (6 bases). Germline V gene lookup returns CDR1 SGHDT and CDR2 YYEEEE. V lost 4 bases and J lost 2, with 13 bases in between. The CDR3 has 14 amino acids. CDR3 in amino acids: CASSPQGGPYEQYF. The CDR3 region has the DNA TGTGCCAGCAGCCCCCAAGGGGGTCCCTACGAGCAGTACTTC.

This chain joins TRBV30 and TRBJ2-6; 7 nucleotides align to TRBD1. Germline V lookup: CDR1 GTSNPN, CDR2 SVGIG (reference sequence). V trimming: 7 bases; J trimming: 4 bases; junction bases outside the gene matches: 16. There are 17 residues in the CDR3. Here the CDR3 reads CASTPGQTFRGANVLTF. In DNA form, the CDR3 reads TGTGCCTCTACCCCGGGACAGACGTTTCGGGGGGCCAACGTCCTGACTTTC. Full variable domain (outside the CDR3, taken from reference TRBV30 and TRBJ2-6): SQTIHQWPATLVQPVGSPLSLECTVEGTSNPNLYWYRQAAGRGLQLLFYSVGIGQISSEVPQNLSASRPQDRQFILSSKKLLLSDSGFYLCASTPGQTFRGANVLTFGAGSRLTVL.

This clone appeared a single time. V is TRBV6-1 and J is TRBJ1-3, with D tentatively TRBD1 (5 bases). V gave up 7 bases and J gave up 1 base, with 14 bases separating them. CDR1 is MNHNS and CDR2 is SASEGT in the germline V gene. This CDR3 is 15 amino acids long. The CDR3 loop is CASTWGTGSGNTIYF. In DNA form, the CDR3 reads TGTGCCAGCACCTGGGGCACAGGTTCTGGAAACACCATATATTTT.

The CDR3 protein is CASSYPKQHNEKLFF. In DNA, the CDR3 is TGTGCCAGCAGTTATCCTAAACAGCATAATGAAAAACTGTTTTTT. The chain combines TRBV6-6 with TRBJ1-4, with D unclear. Germline V lookup: CDR1 MNHNY, CDR2 SVGAGI (reference sequence). The length of the CDR3 is 15 residues. The V end was cut by 3 bases, the J end by 4 bases, with 12 bases between.

The chain employs TRBV11-2 and TRBJ2-7; D gene unclear. The CDR3 spans 12 residues. Deletions cut 2 bases from V and 6 bases from J, with 8 bases between. Germline V lookup: CDR1 SGHAT, CDR2 FQNNGV. CDR3 sequence reads: CASSLNFLEQYF. Here the CDR3 DNA reads TGTGCCAGCAGCTTAAACTTCCTCGAGCAGTACTTC.

V is TRBV7-2 and J is TRBJ2-1, with 9 bases matching TRBD2. V trimming: 5 bases; J trimming: 10 bases; junction bases outside the gene matches: 3. CDR1 and CDR2 from the germline V gene are SGHTA and FQGNSA. This CDR3 comprises 12 residues. CDR3 amino acids: CASSILAGEQFF. In nucleotides, the CDR3 is TGTGCCAGCAGCATCCTAGCGGGGGAGCAGTTCTTC.

This clone was observed once. The chain joins TRBV19 to TRBJ2-7; 8 bases are shared with TRBD1. The CDR3 is 14 residues long. The V segment lost 5 bases and the J segment 13 bases; nucleotides outside the gene matches: 16. Germline V gene data show CDR1 as LNHDA and CDR2 as SQIVND (reference sequence). The CDR3 DNA reads TGTGCCAGTAGTTCCCTTAACCGGGACAGGCGTTTATACTTC. This sequence encodes CASSSLNRDRRLYF.

The chain uses TRBV5-1 and TRBJ1-3, with 8 bases lining up with TRBD1. Germline V CDR1 and CDR2: SGHRS, YFSETQ. This CDR3 comprises 14 residues. V dropped 3 bases and J dropped 4; count of bases not matched to a gene: 3. The CDR3 sequence: CASSSRGRGNTIYF. In DNA, the CDR3 is TGCGCCAGCAGCTCCAGGGGGCGCGGAAACACCATATATTTT.

The chain combines TRBV6-1 with TRBJ2-1, with D possibly matching TRBD2 (6 bases). Germline values: CDR1 MNHNS, CDR2 SASEGT. The CDR3 is 15 residues long. With 5 bases removed from V and 5 bases from J, the gap between germline ends came to 16 bases. The CDR3 DNA follows: TGTGCCAGCAGTTTGACCGGGACTCACAACAATGAGCAGTTCTTC. Encoded protein: CASSLTGTHNNEQFF.

Here the CDR3 reads CASSPWAGNYEQYF. CDR3 DNA sequence: TGTGCCAGCAGCCCCTGGGCAGGAAACTACGAGCAGTACTTC. V usage is TRBV7-2 and J usage is TRBJ2-7; D remains unclear. The CDR3 sequence is 14 residues long. V lost 5 bases and J lost 3, with 14 bases in between. Germline V gives CDR1 SGHTA, CDR2 FQGNSA.

The gene calls are TRBV7-9 and TRBJ2-1; no definite D call. The CDR3 runs 12 residues. CDR1 SEHNR and CDR2 FQNEAQ come from the germline V gene (reference sequence). With 1 base removed from V and 9 bases from J, the gap between germline ends came to 7 bases. In DNA, the CDR3 is TGTGCCAGCAGCTTAGTTATGAGTGAGCAGTTCTTC. Translation: CASSLVMSEQFF.

J is TRBJ2-7 and V is TRBV30; TRBD2 matches 7 bases. Germline loops: CDR1 GTSNPN, CDR2 SVGIG (reference sequence). The ends lost 1 base at V and 4 bases at J; junction bases unmatched: 1. The CDR3 extends over 12 amino acids. In nucleotides, the CDR3 is TGTGCCTGGAGTGGAGCGGGATACGAGCAGTACTTC. Residues: CAWSGAGYEQYF. Based on the CDR3 plus reference TRBV30 and TRBJ2-7, the full variable domain is SQTIHQWPATLVQPVGSPLSLECTVEGTSNPNLYWYRQAAGRGLQLLFYSVGIGQISSEVPQNLSASRPQDRQFILSSKKLLLSDSGFYLCAWSGAGYEQYFGPGTRLTVT.

The chain recombines TRBV19 with TRBJ1-4; the match to TRBD1 covers 8 bases. V shed 4 bases, J shed 7 bases, and the junction held 5 bases outside the gene matches. The CDR3 loop spans 14 amino acids. CDR1 LNHDA and CDR2 SQIVND come from the germline V gene (reference sequence). Written as DNA, the CDR3 is TGTGCCAGTAGTACCGACAGGGGCGGTGAAAAACTGTTTTTT. Translation: CASSTDRGGEKLFF.

This chain connects TRBV27 to TRBJ2-7; 7 nucleotides line up with TRBD2. The germline CDR1 and CDR2 sequences are MNHEY and SMNVEV (reference sequence). J was trimmed by 2 bases and V by 3 bases; bases with no gene match: 10. The CDR3 consists of 16 residues. The CDR3 DNA sequence: TGTGCCAGCAGTTTTGTGGGGCGGGGGAGAACCTACGAGCAGTACTTC. Its translation: CASSFVGRGRTYEQYF.

V is TRBV2 and J is TRBJ2-1; 9 bases fit TRBD2. CDR1 and CDR2 (germline): SNHLY, FYNNEI. There are 15 residues in the CDR3. Trimming removed 7 bases from V and 4 bases from J; junction bases left unmatched: 8. CDR3 loop: CASTQAAGGYNEQFF. CDR3 sequence (DNA): TGTGCCAGCACCCAGGCAGCGGGAGGATACAATGAGCAGTTCTTC.

The chain is built from TRBV5-4 and TRBJ2-7, with 8 bases aligning to TRBD1. Germline V CDR1 and CDR2: SGHNT, YYREEE (reference sequence). The CDR3 totals 15 residues. With V trimmed by 4 bases and J by 2 bases, 8 bases remained unmatched. The CDR3 sequence is CASSPTGTGAYEQYF. The CDR3, as DNA: TGTGCCAGCAGCCCAACCGGGACAGGAGCCTACGAGCAGTACTTC.

J is TRBJ2-3 and V is TRBV29-1; TRBD2 agrees at 12 bases. The CDR3 loop spans 15 amino acids. Per germline, CDR1 SQVTM and CDR2 ANQGSEA. J gave up 7 bases and V 1 base, and 6 bases lay outside the gene matches. The CDR3 loop is CSVEVLAGGGNTQYF. CDR3 DNA sequence: TGCAGCGTTGAAGTGCTAGCGGGAGGGGGAAATACGCAGTATTTT.